The clone carrying this T cell receptor (beta chain) occurred a few times. As yet, its antigen is unknown. Unique molecular identifiers (one per individual cDNA molecule) were attached. Each CDR3 protein is one row after TCRdb ran MiXCR on the 5' RACE reads. In the table there are over 50,000 distinct CDR3 sequences, 15% of which are singletons. The sample comes from a study of early T cells in non-severe SARS-CoV-2 infection. Study overall: Sequencing of bulk RNA from unsorted whole blood was done, without chain pairing.

Study-wide points: Database matching using VDJdb favored anti-spike CD8 responses, with private and CD4 specificities left missing.

Deletions cut 1 base from V and 5 bases from J, with 8 bases between. The CDR3 spans 13 residues. Germline lookup yields CDR1 MGHRA and CDR2 YSYEKL. Here the sequenced sample was whole blood, taken at baseline. The clonotype was recovered from an adult who was a healthcare worker with PCR-confirmed SARS-CoV-2 infection or an uninfected control (not recorded which). The chain has TRBV4-1 and TRBJ2-5; D gene uncertain. The CDR3 nucleotides read TGCGCCAGCAGCCAAGTCCTCCCCGAGACCCAGTACTTC. This translates into CASSQVLPETQYF.